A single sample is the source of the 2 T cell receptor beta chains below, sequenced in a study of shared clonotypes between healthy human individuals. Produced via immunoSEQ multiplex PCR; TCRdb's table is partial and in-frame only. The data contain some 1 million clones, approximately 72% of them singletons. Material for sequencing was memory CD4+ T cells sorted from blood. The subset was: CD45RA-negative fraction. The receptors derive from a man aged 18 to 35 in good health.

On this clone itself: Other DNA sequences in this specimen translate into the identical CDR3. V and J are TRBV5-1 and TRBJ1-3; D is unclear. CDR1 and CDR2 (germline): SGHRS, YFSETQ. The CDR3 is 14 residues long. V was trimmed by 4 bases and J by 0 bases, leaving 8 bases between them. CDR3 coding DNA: TGCGCCAGCAGCCTGGGTATCTCTGGAAACACCATATATTTT. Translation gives CASSLGISGNTIYF.

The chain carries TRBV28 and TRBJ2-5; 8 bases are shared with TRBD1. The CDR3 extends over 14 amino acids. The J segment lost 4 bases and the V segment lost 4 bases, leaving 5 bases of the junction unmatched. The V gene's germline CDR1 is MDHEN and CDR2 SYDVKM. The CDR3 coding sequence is TGTGCCAGCAGTTCGGGACAGGCGCGAGAGACCCAGTACTTC. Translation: CASSSGQARETQYF.